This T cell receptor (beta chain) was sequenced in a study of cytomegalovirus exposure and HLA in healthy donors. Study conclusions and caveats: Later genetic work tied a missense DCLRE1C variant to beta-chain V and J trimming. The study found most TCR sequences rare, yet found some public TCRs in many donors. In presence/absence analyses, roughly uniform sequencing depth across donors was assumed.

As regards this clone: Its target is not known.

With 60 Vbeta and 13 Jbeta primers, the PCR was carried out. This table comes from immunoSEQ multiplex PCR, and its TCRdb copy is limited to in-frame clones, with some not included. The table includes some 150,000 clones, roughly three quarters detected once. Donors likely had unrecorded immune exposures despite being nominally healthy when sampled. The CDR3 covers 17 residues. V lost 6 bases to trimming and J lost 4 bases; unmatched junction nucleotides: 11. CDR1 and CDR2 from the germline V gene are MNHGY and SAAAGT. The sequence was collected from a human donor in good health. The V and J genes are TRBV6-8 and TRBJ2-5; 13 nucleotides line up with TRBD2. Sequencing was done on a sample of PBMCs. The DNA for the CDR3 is TGTGCCAGCAGCCACTCCGGGACTAGCGGGAATGGAGAGACCCAGTACTTC. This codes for CASSHSGTSGNGETQYF.